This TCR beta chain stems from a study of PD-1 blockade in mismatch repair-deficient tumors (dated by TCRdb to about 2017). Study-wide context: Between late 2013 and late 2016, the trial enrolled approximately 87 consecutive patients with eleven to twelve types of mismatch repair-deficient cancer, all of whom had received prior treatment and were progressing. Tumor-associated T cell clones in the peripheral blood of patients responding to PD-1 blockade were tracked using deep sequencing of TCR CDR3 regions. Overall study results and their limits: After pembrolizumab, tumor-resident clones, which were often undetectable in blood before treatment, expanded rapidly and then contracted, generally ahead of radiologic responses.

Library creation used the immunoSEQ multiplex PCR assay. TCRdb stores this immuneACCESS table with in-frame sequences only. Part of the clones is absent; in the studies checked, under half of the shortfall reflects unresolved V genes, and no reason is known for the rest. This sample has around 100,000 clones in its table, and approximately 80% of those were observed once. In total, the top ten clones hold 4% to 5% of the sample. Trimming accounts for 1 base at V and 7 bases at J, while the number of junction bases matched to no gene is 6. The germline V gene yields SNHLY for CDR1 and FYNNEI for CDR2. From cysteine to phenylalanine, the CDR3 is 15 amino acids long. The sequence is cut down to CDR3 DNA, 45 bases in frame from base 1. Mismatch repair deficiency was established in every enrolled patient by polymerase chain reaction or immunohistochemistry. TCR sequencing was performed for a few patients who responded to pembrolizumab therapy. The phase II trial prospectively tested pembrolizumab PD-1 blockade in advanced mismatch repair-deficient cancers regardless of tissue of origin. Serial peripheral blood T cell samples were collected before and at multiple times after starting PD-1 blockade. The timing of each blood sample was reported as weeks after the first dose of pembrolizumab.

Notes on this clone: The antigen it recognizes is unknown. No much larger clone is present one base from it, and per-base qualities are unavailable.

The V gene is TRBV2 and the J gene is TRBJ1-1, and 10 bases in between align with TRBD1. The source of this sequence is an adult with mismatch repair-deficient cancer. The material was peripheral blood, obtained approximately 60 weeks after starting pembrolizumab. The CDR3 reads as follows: CASSEGGDRGIEAFF. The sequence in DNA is TGTGCCAGCAGTGAAGGTGGGGACAGGGGAATTGAAGCTTTCTTT.